Below, 9 T cell receptor beta chains from the same sample are listed, as sequenced in a study of T-cell reconstitution after alpha-beta-depleted transplantation in children. Preparation of the TCRbeta library involved a method that used unique molecular identifiers. Using its own MiXCR run on the PCR reads, TCRdb lists one record per CDR3 protein. This table holds 800,000 to 1,000,000 distinct CDR3 sequences, around 30% found once. The sequenced sample was PBMCs, mostly from graft donor cells, obtained 360 days after TCRalphabeta/CD19-depleted stem cell transplant. These receptor sequences come from a boy younger than two who had a stem cell transplant for SCID, so the T cells may come from the graft donor.

The chain recombines TRBV12-3 or TRBV12-4 with TRBJ1-1, with no clear D. CDR3 length equals 13 residues. The V gene lost 5 bases and the J gene lost 5 bases, with 12 bases spanning the gap. The CDR3 is CASSPTLGTEAFF. The CDR3 DNA is TGTGCCAGCAGTCCGACCCTGGGAACTGAAGCTTTCTTT.

The V call is TRBV2, the J call TRBJ2-1; 11 bases fit TRBD2. CDR1 is SNHLY, CDR2 FYNNEI, per germline. The CDR3 loop spans 15 amino acids. The trim removed 5 bases at V and 6 bases at J, leaving 6 bases unmatched. The CDR3 bases are TGTGCCAGCAGTCCCCCTAGCGGGGGGATCAATGAGCAGTTCTTC. As protein: CASSPPSGGINEQFF.

V usage is TRBV12-3 or TRBV12-4 and J usage is TRBJ2-7; a weak D match, TRBD1 (6 bases). The CDR3 is 13 residues long. The V and J ends lost 6 bases and 4 bases respectively, with 13 bases between them. This CDR3 reads CASSHGQFYEQYF. The CDR3 DNA follows: TGTGCCAGCAGCCACGGACAGTTTTACGAGCAGTACTTC.

This clonotype was picked up a small number of times. CDR3 bases: TGTGCCAGCAGCCAATACGCGGGAATTATCACTGAAGCTTTCTTT. Translating it yields CASSQYAGIITEAFF. The V and J genes are TRBV16 and TRBJ1-1, with no clear D. The germline gives CDR1 KGHSY, CDR2 FQNENV. V was pared by 1 base and J by 4 bases, with 13 bases between. This CDR3 spans 15 amino acids. The whole variable domain, remainder taken from reference TRBV16 and TRBJ1-1, is GEEVAQTPKHLVRGEGQKAKLYCAPIKGHSYVFWYQQVLKNEFKFLISFQNENVFDETGMPKERFSAKCLPNSPCSLEIQATKLEDSAVYFCASSQYAGIITEAFFGQGTRLTVV.

This clonotype turned up a few times. The V and J genes are TRBV4-1 and TRBJ2-7, with 7 bases fitting TRBD1. V was pared by 4 bases and J by 6 bases, with 15 bases of the junction left unmatched. The germline CDR1 and CDR2 sequences are MGHRA and YSYEKL. The CDR3 runs to 16 residues. Here the CDR3 DNA reads TGCGCCAGCAGCCTAGCCGACAGGGCAGCAACAGGCGAGCAGTACTTC. This gives the protein CASSLADRAATGEQYF.

V usage is TRBV7-3 and J usage is TRBJ2-7, with 7 bases matching TRBD1. J lost 5 bases, V lost 5 bases, and 3 bases had no gene match. There are 12 residues in the CDR3. The germline CDR1 and CDR2 sequences are SGHTA and FQGTGA. The CDR3 coding sequence is TGTGCCAGCAGCAACACAGGGGACGAGCAGTACTTC. It translates to CASSNTGDEQYF.

The V and J genes are TRBV18 and TRBJ2-3; possibly TRBD2 for D (6 bases). V was shortened by 0 bases and J by 0 bases, with 13 bases between the two germline ends. Germline V gene data show CDR1 as KGHSH and CDR2 as LQKENI. This CDR3 spans 17 amino acids. CDR3 sequence reads: CASSPPGGRLSTDTQYF. In DNA, the CDR3 is TGTGCCAGCTCACCACCGGGGGGAAGGTTGAGCACAGATACGCAGTATTTT.

This clonotype appeared a few times. The CDR3 sequence: CASTRADRGYEQYF. CDR3 DNA sequence: TGTGCCAGCACTCGCGCCGACAGGGGCTACGAGCAGTACTTC. The chain uses TRBV6-5 and TRBJ2-7; 8 nucleotides line up with TRBD1. Unmatched junction bases numbered 8, after V lost 7 bases and J lost 3 bases. The CDR3 is 14 residues long. Germline assignment: CDR1 MNHEY and CDR2 SVGAGI.

This clonotype appeared a few times. The chain is built from TRBV20-1 and TRBJ1-4, with 7 bases identical to TRBD1. This CDR3 has 14 residues. The V gene's germline CDR1 is DFQATT and CDR2 SNEGSKA (reference sequence). Trimming took 6 bases from V and 10 from J; bases not matched to a gene: 14. As DNA, the CDR3 is TGCAGTGCCCCGCCTCCAGGGGGGTTAGGAAAACTGTTTTTT. This translates into CSAPPPGGLGKLFF.